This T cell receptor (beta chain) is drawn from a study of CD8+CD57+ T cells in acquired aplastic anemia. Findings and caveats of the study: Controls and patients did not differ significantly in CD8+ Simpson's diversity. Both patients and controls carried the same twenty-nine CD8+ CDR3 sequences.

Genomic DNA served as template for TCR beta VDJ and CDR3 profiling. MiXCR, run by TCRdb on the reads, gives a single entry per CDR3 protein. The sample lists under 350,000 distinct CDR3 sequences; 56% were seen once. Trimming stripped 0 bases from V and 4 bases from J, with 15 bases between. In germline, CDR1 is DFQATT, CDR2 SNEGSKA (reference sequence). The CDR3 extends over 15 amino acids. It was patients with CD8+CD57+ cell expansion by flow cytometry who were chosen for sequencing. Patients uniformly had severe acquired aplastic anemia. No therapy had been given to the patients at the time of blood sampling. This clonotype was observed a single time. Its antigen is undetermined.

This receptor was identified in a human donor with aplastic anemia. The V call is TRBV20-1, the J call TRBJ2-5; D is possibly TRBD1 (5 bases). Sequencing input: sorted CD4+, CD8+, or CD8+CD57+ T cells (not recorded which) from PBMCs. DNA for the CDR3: TGCAGTGCTAGAGAGTGGGGCCCCGAAGGAGAGACCCAGTACTTC. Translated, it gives CSAREWGPEGETQYF.